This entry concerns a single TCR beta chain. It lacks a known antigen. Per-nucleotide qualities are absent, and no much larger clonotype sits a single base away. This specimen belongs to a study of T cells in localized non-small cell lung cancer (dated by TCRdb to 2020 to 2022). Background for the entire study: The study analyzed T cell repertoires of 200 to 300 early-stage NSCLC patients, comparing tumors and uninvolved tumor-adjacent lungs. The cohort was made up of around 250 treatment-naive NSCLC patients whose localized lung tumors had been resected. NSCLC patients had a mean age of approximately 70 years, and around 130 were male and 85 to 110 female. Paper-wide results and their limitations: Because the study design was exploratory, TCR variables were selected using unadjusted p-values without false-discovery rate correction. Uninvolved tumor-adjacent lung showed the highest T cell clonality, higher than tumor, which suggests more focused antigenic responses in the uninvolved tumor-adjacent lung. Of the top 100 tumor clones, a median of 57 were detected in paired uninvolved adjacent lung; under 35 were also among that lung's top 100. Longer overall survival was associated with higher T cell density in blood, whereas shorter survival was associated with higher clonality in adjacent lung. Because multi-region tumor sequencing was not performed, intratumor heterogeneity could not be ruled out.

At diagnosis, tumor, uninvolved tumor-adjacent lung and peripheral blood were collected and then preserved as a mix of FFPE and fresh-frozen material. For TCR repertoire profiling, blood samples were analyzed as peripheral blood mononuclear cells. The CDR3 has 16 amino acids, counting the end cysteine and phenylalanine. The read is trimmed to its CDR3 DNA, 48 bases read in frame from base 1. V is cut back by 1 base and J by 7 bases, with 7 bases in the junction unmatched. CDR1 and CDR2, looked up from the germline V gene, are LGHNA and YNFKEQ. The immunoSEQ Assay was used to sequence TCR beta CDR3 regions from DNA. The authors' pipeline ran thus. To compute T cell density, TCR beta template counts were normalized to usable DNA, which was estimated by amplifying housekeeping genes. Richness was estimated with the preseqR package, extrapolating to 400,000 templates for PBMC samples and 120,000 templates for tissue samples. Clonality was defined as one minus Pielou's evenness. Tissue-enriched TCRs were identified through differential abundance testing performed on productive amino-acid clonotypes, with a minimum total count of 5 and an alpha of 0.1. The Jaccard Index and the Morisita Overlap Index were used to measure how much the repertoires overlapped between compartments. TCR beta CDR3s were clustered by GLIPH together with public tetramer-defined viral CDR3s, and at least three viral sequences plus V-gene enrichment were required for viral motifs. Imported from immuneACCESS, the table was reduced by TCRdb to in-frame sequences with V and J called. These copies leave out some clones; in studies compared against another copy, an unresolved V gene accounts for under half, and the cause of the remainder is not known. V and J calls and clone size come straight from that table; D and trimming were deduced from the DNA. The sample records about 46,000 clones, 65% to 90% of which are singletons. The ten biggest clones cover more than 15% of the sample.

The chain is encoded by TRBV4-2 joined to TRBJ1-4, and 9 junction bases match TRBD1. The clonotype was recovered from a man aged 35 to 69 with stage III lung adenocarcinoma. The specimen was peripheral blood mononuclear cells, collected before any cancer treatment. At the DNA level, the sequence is TGTGCCAGCAGCCAAGGGCCGGGACAGGGTGGTGAAAAACTGTTTTTT. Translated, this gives CASSQGPGQGGEKLFF.